These 7 T cell receptor beta chains were all obtained from the same sample, sequenced in a study of blood T cells in healthy people across ages. A second PCR of 7 to 11 cycles used a sample-barcoded 5' primer and a J-beta primer mix. One entry per CDR3 protein results from TCRdb running MiXCR on the 5' RACE reads. The table includes roughly 1.6 million distinct CDR3 sequences, 30% to 35% detected once. Input material: blood. The source is a woman aged 30 to 39 in good health.

This clonotype showed up just a few times. The chain couples TRBV20-1 to TRBJ2-5, with TRBD2 matching over 12 bases. Germline lookup yields CDR1 DFQATT and CDR2 SNEGSKA (reference sequence). This CDR3 region has 15 residues. Unmatched junction bases numbered 7, after V lost 3 bases and J lost 5 bases. The CDR3 DNA follows: TGCAGTGCTAGTCTCCTAGCGGGAGGGCAGGAGACCCAGTACTTC. Translation: CSASLLAGGQETQYF.

This chain joins TRBV7-2 and TRBJ1-2; 8 bases match TRBD1. The CDR3 length is 13 residues. Losses at the gene ends were 4 bases for V and 6 bases for J; bases not matched to a gene: 4. Germline lookup yields CDR1 SGHTA and CDR2 FQGNSA. The CDR3 bases are TGTGCCAGCAGCTACAAACAGGGGGATGGCTACACCTTC. Protein sequence: CASSYKQGDGYTF.

A few counts support this clonotype. The chain has TRBV7-2 and TRBJ2-5; 8 positions match TRBD1. V was clipped by 5 bases and J by 4 bases; unmatched bases: 6. CDR3 length: 14 amino acids. CDR1 SGHTA and CDR2 FQGNSA come from the germline V gene. CDR3 loop: CASSPEQGGETQYF. In DNA form, the CDR3 reads TGTGCCAGCAGCCCGGAACAGGGGGGAGAGACCCAGTACTTC.

This clonotype was counted at least ten times. V and J are TRBV20-1 and TRBJ2-4; the match to TRBD1 covers 8 bases. V was clipped by 5 bases and J by 8 bases; unmatched bases: 8. The CDR3 spans 13 residues. Germline CDR1 is DFQATT and CDR2 is SNEGSKA (reference sequence). The CDR3 sequence is CSASPDRADIQYF. CDR3 nucleotides: TGCAGTGCTTCTCCGGACAGGGCAGACATTCAGTACTTC.

This clonotype was counted ten times or more. The V and J genes are TRBV6-1 and TRBJ2-7; D is perhaps TRBD2 (5 bases). This CDR3 has 14 amino acids. CDR1 and CDR2 (germline): MNHNS, SASEGT. Trimming removed 6 bases from V and 2 bases from J, with 14 bases in between. In DNA, the CDR3 is TGTGCCAGCAGAGACGACTACTCTCCCTACGAGCAGTACTTC. Its translation is CASRDDYSPYEQYF.

This chain links TRBV4-1 with TRBJ2-1, with 7 bases that match TRBD1. The ends lost 0 bases at V and 3 bases at J; junction bases unmatched: 5. CDR3 length equals 16 residues. Germline loops: CDR1 MGHRA, CDR2 YSYEKL. The CDR3 region has the DNA TGCGCCAGCAGCCAAGAACAGGGGCGAGACTACAATGAGCAGTTCTTC. This codes for CASSQEQGRDYNEQFF.

V is TRBV13 and J is TRBJ2-4, with TRBD1 identical over 8 bases. The closer fit of TRBJ2-7 to the DNA end suggests the J call may be wrong. This CDR3 is 14 amino acids long. Looked up from germline, CDR1 is PRHDT and CDR2 is FYEKMQ (reference sequence). CDR3 sequence: CASSLVDRAHEQYF. In nucleotides, the CDR3 is TGTGCCAGCAGCTTAGTGGACAGGGCCCACGAGCAGTACTTC.